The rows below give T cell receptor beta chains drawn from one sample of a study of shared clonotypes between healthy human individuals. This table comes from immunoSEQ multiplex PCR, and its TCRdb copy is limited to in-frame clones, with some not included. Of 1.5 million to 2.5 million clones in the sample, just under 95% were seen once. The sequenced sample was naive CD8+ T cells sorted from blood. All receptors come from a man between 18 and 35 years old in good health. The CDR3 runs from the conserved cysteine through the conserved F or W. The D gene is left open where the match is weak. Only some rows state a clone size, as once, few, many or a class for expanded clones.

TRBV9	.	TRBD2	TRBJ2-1	CASSVVVAGGPVHEQFF	TGTGCCAGCAGCGTAGTGGTAGCGGGGGGGCCTGTCCATGAGCAGTTCTTC
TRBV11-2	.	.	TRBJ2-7	CASSSRGAYEQYF	TGTGCCAGCAGCTCTCGGGGCGCCTACGAGCAGTACTTC
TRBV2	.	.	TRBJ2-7	CASSWLLEHYEQYF	TGTGCCAGCAGTTGGCTACTAGAGCACTACGAGCAGTACTTC
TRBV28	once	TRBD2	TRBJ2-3	CASGGGTDTQYF	TGTGCCAGCGGGGGGGGCACAGATACGCAGTATTTT
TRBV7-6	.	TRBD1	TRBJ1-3	CASSDRGGNTIYF	TGTGCCAGCTCGGACAGGGGAGGAAACACCATATATTTT
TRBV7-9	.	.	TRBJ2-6	CASSLSGSGANVLTF	TGTGCCAGCAGCTTATCGGGGTCTGGGGCCAACGTCCTGACTTTC
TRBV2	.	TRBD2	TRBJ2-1	CASSASLGTTYNEQFF	TGTGCCAGCAGTGCAAGCCTAGGGACTACCTACAATGAGCAGTTCTTC
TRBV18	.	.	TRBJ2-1	CASSPNNEQFF	TGTGCCAGCTCACCCAACAATGAGCAGTTCTTC
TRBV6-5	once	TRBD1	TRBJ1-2	CASSYYRQGGGYTF	TGTGCCAGCAGTTACTACCGACAGGGCGGGGGCTACACCTTC
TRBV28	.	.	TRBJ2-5	CASRYYPGRGEETQYF	TGTGCCAGCAGATACTATCCGGGCAGGGGGGAAGAGACCCAGTACTTC
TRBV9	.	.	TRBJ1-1	CASSVSGIGATEAFF	TGTGCCAGCAGCGTATCAGGAATAGGGGCTACTGAAGCTTTCTTT
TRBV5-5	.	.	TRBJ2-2	CASSLVKLSITNTGELFF	TGTGCCAGCAGCTTGGTAAAACTGTCCATTACCAACACCGGGGAGCTGTTTTTT
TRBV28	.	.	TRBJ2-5	CASSLAGFQETQYF	TGTGCCAGCAGTTTAGCAGGGTTCCAAGAGACCCAGTACTTC
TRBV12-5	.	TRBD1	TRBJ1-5	CASGLVRGRSNQPQHF	TGTGCTAGTGGTTTGGTAAGGGGGCGGAGCAATCAGCCCCAGCATTTT
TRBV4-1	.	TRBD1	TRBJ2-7	CASSQAFTGGYEQYF	TGCGCCAGCAGCCAAGCTTTCACAGGGGGCTACGAGCAGTACTTC
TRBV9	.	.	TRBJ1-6	CASSPRDVGSPLHF	TGTGCCAGCAGCCCCCGGGACGTGGGTTCACCCCTCCACTTT
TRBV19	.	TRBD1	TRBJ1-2	CASSITATGGAGGYTF	TGTGCCAGTAGTATAACCGCGACAGGGGGCGCTGGTGGCTACACCTTC
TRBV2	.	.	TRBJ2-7	CALGAPTPYEQYF	TGTGCCCTCGGGGCTCCCACTCCCTACGAGCAGTACTTC
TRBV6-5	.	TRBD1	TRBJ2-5	CASSSPGQPGETQYF	TGTGCCAGCAGTTCCCCGGGACAGCCAGGGGAGACCCAGTACTTC
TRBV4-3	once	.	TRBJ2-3	CASSQDRMGISTDTQYF	TGCGCCAGCAGCCAAGATCGGATGGGGATCAGCACAGATACGCAGTATTTT
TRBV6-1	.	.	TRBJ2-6	CASSAGRVTTFWGANVLTF	TGTGCCAGCAGTGCCGGGAGAGTAACCACATTTTGGGGGGCCAACGTCCTGACTTTC
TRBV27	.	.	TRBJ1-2	CASSFRGNYGYTF	TGTGCCAGCAGTTTCAGGGGTAACTATGGCTACACCTTC
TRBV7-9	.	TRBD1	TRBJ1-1	CASSSDRGTEAFF	TGTGCCAGCAGCTCGGACAGGGGGACTGAAGCTTTCTTT
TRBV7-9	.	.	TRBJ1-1	CASSLGGSLGNTEAFF	TGTGCCAGCAGCTTAGGTGGGTCCCTGGGGAACACTGAAGCTTTCTTT
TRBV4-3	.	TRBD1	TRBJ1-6	CASSQLTGDPYNSPLHF	TGCGCCAGCAGCCAATTGACAGGGGATCCGTATAATTCACCCCTCCACTTT
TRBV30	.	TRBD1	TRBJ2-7	CAWSAGQGIEEQYF	TGTGCCTGGAGTGCGGGACAGGGAATAGAGGAGCAGTACTTC
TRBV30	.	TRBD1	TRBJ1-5	CAWSRTGIPFNQPQHF	TGTGCCTGGAGCCGGACAGGGATCCCCTTCAATCAGCCCCAGCATTTT
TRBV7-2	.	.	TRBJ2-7	CASSSRNPYEQYF	TGTGCCAGCAGCTCCCGAAACCCCTACGAGCAGTACTTC
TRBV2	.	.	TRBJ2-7	CASSEIQEDFLYEQYF	TGTGCCAGCAGTGAAATCCAGGAAGACTTCCTCTACGAGCAGTACTTC